A single sample is the source of the 17 T cell receptor beta chains below, sequenced in a study of blood T cells in healthy people across ages. The authors ran a second PCR of roughly 6 to 12 cycles using a sample-barcoded 5' primer and a J-beta primer mix. TCRdb fed the 5' RACE reads into MiXCR, producing one record per CDR3 protein. The sample has about 1 million distinct CDR3 sequences, under 45% seen once. Sequencing input: blood. The source of these receptors is a woman aged 55-70 years in good health.

The rearrangement uses TRBV20-1 and TRBJ2-1; 9 nucleotides agree with TRBD1. Unmatched junction bases numbered 8, after V lost 5 bases and J lost 9 bases. Per germline, CDR1 DFQATT and CDR2 SNEGSKA (reference sequence). The CDR3 runs 13 residues. The DNA of the CDR3 is TGCAGTGCTCACCGACAGGGGGACGGTGAGCAGTTCTTC. Translated: CSAHRQGDGEQFF.

V gene TRBV28 combines with J gene TRBJ2-5; no definite D call. The CDR3 runs 13 residues. The germline V gene has CDR1 MDHEN and CDR2 SYDVKM. V was clipped by 5 bases and J by 11 bases, with 18 bases between them. The CDR3 reads CASSVAARSEQYF. The DNA for the CDR3 is TGTGCCAGCAGTGTCGCGGCCAGGTCGGAGCAGTACTTC.

Many counts were recorded for this clonotype. The CDR3: CASSQDPTREQFF. In nucleotides, the CDR3 is TGTGCCAGCAGCCAAGACCCAACTCGTGAGCAGTTCTTC. The chain recombines TRBV4-2 with TRBJ2-1; unclear D gene. The CDR3 loop spans 13 amino acids. Germline CDR1 is LGHNA and CDR2 is YNFKEQ. V gave up 0 bases and J gave up 9 bases, with 9 bases separating them.

This clonotype was counted a few times. The rearrangement joins TRBV28 to TRBJ2-4, with a tentative D call TRBD1 (6 bases). There are 15 residues in the CDR3. Trimming removed 7 bases from V and 0 bases from J, with 13 bases in between. Germline CDR1 MDHEN, CDR2 SYDVKM. The CDR3 loop reads CASTKTGPAKNIQYF. In DNA, the CDR3 is TGTGCCAGCACCAAGACAGGACCAGCCAAAAACATTCAGTACTTC.

The chain has TRBV5-1 and TRBJ2-7; TRBD1 matches at 9 bases. Trimming removed 0 bases from V and 0 bases from J; junction bases left unmatched: 4. The CDR3 is 16 amino acids. The germline V gene encodes CDR1 SGHRS and CDR2 YFSETQ. CDR3 sequence (DNA): TGCGCCAGCAGCTTGGATCGGACAGGGGACTCCTACGAGCAGTACTTC. It encodes CASSLDRTGDSYEQYF. Together with reference TRBV5-1 and TRBJ2-7, the CDR3 gives the full variable domain: KAGVTQTPRYLIKTRGQQVTLSCSPISGHRSVSWYQQTPGQGLQFLFEYFSETQRNKGNFPGRFSGRQFSNSRSEMNVSTLELGDSALYLCASSLDRTGDSYEQYFGPGTRLTVT.

This clonotype has a handful of counts. The CDR3 is CASKSYRDPTEAFF. CDR3 bases: TGTGCCAGCAAATCATACAGGGATCCCACTGAAGCTTTCTTT. The chain uses TRBV25-1 and TRBJ1-1; D is perhaps TRBD1 (6 bases). Trimming cost V 7 bases and J 4 bases, with 16 bases left between them. Germline assignment: CDR1 MGHDK and CDR2 SYGVNS. The CDR3 extends over 14 amino acids.

The sample holds a few counts of this clonotype. The chain is built from TRBV3-1 and TRBJ2-3, with 8 bases identical to TRBD1. CDR3 length: 15 amino acids. Germline CDR1 LGHDT, CDR2 YNNKEL (reference sequence). After removal of 5 bases from V and 2 bases from J, the junction contained 6 bases not matched to a gene. The CDR3 sequence: CASSGRTGITDTQYF. The CDR3 DNA sequence: TGTGCCAGCAGCGGCAGGACAGGGATCACAGATACGCAGTATTTT.

The V call is TRBV12-3 or TRBV12-4, the J call TRBJ2-3, with TRBD1 matching over 9 bases. The V gene end was trimmed by 4 bases and the J gene end by 6 bases; junction bases not matched to a gene: 5. This CDR3 has 14 residues. CDR3 in DNA: TGTGCCAGCAGTTGGGACAGGGCAATGGATACGCAGTATTTT. Translating gives CASSWDRAMDTQYF.

The chain combines TRBV18 with TRBJ2-2, with D perhaps assigned TRBD1 or TRBD2 (5 bases each). Germline CDR1 is KGHSH and CDR2 is LQKENI. Trimming left V 4 bases short and J 3 bases short, with 12 bases between. The CDR3 sequence is 15 residues long. The DNA for the CDR3 is TGTGCCAGCTCACTAAAGGGGACGGACACCGGGGAGCTGTTTTTT. The encoded protein is CASSLKGTDTGELFF.

This clonotype was detected a few times. This chain connects TRBV6-1 to TRBJ2-1, with TRBD2 as a possible D gene (6 bases). The CDR3 runs 17 residues. Trimming took 5 bases from V and 2 from J, leaving 19 bases between them. Germline V lookup: CDR1 MNHNS, CDR2 SASEGT. The CDR3 DNA follows: TGTGCCAGCAGTCACCCGCTTCTAGCGTCCACCTACAATGAGCAGTTCTTC. It yields the protein CASSHPLLASTYNEQFF.

The rearrangement links TRBV27 to TRBJ2-7; the D gene is possibly TRBD1 (6 bases). Germline V gives CDR1 MNHEY, CDR2 SMNVEV (reference sequence). The CDR3 is 11 amino acids. V was pared by 9 bases and J by 7 bases, with 13 bases between. The CDR3 here is CASTRGWEQYF. CDR3 in DNA: TGTGCCAGTACTAGGGGGTGGGAGCAGTACTTC.

The V and J genes are TRBV18 and TRBJ2-3; no reliable D call. The germline V gene encodes CDR1 KGHSH and CDR2 LQKENI. With 0 bases removed from V and 0 bases from J, the gap between germline ends came to 4 bases. The CDR3 has 14 residues. CDR3 in DNA: TGTGCCAGCTCACCACCGGCTAGCACAGATACGCAGTATTTT. Amino acids: CASSPPASTDTQYF. The variable domain in full, with the rest retrieved from reference TRBV18 and TRBJ2-3, is NAGVMQNPRHLVRRRGQEARLRCSPMKGHSHVYWYRQLPEEGLKFMVYLQKENIIDESGMPKERFSAEFPKEGPSILRIQQVVRGDSAAYFCASSPPASTDTQYFGPGTRLTVL.

The J gene is TRBJ2-5, the V gene TRBV27; 9 bases are a match to TRBD2. The J call may be incorrect, as the DNA end agrees better with TRBJ2-7. The CDR3 sequence is 14 residues long. Per the germline V gene, CDR1 is MNHEY and CDR2 is SMNVEV (reference sequence). The chain's CDR3 is CASKIAGAGYEQYF. The CDR3 bases are TGTGCCAGCAAGATAGCGGGAGCCGGGTACGAGCAGTACTTC.

This clonotype was counted only a few times. The chain couples TRBV7-2 to TRBJ2-7; TRBD2 matches 8 bases. The CDR3 loop spans 14 amino acids. Germline trimming cut 3 bases from V and 5 bases from J; bases unmatched to any gene: 6. Per germline, CDR1 SGHTA and CDR2 FQGNSA. CDR3 sequence (DNA): TGTGCCAGCAGCTTGCGGGGGGCGAAAAACGAGCAGTACTTC. Its translation: CASSLRGAKNEQYF.

CDR3 nucleotides: TGTGCCAGCAGGCCCGGGGGGGGTGAAGCTTTCTTT. This encodes CASRPGGGEAFF. This rearrangement joins TRBV12-3 or TRBV12-4 to TRBJ1-1; TRBD1 might be the D (5 bases). V shed 6 bases and J shed 7 bases, with 12 bases lying between them. The CDR3 is 12 amino acids.

The rearrangement joins TRBV14 to TRBJ2-7, with TRBD2 matching 12 bases. The J segment lost 7 bases and the V segment lost 8 bases, leaving 15 bases of the junction unmatched. Germline lookup yields CDR1 SGHDN and CDR2 FVKESK. The CDR3 extends over 16 amino acids. The CDR3 nucleotides are TGTGCCAGCGGCCCATGGACTAGCGGGATCTTCGTTGAGCAGTACTTC. Amino acid sequence: CASGPWTSGIFVEQYF.

This chain connects TRBV14 to TRBJ1-2; D unresolved. The CDR3 consists of 14 residues. Germline values: CDR1 SGHDN, CDR2 FVKESK. V lost 0 bases to trimming and J lost 7 bases, with 12 bases between them. DNA for the CDR3: TGTGCCAGCAGCCAAGAAACTTTCACCGGTGGCTACACCTTC. This sequence encodes CASSQETFTGGYTF.